The 4 T cell receptor beta chains presented below share a single source sample, sequenced in a study of OX40 agonist ivuxolimab in advanced cancers. Sequenced by immunoSEQ multiplex PCR; TCRdb stores in-frame clones only, minus some. The sample gives over 8,000 clones, roughly 90% of which show up once; 15% to 20% is in the top ten. The sequenced sample was CD4+ or CD8+ T cells sorted from blood, obtained in a trial of the OX40 agonist ivuxolimab. These TCRs come from an adult with an advanced solid tumor such as melanoma, head and neck, liver or kidney cancer.

This rearrangement joins TRBV14 to TRBJ2-7; D remains unclear. Trimming stripped 0 bases from V and 6 bases from J, with 12 bases between. CDR3 length equals 14 residues. Germline-derived CDR1 and CDR2 are SGHDN and FVKESK. CDR3 DNA sequence: TGTGCCAGCAGCCAAGACCCTAGGGTCCGCGAGCAGTACTTC. This translates into CASSQDPRVREQYF.

The V call is TRBV6-1, the J call TRBJ2-5; 8 nucleotides agree with TRBD1. J gave up 0 bases and V 1 base, and 4 bases lay outside the gene matches. In germline, CDR1 is MNHNS, CDR2 SASEGT. The CDR3 has 16 residues. CDR3 protein: CASSEGTGTYQETQYF. Here the CDR3 DNA reads TGTGCCAGCAGTGAAGGGACAGGGACGTACCAAGAGACCCAGTACTTC.

The J gene is TRBJ2-7, the V gene TRBV27; D is uncertain. Germline CDR1 reads MNHEY; CDR2 reads SMNVEV (reference sequence). CDR3 length equals 14 residues. With 3 bases removed from V and 3 bases from J, the gap between germline ends came to 12 bases. For the CDR3, the DNA is TGTGCCAGCAGTTTGTGGACGGGTCACTACGAGCAGTACTTC. It encodes CASSLWTGHYEQYF.

In DNA form, the CDR3 reads TGTGCCAGCACCATGACAGGGGGGGTCGAGCAGTACTTC. This gives the protein CASTMTGGVEQYF. The V call is TRBV27, the J call TRBJ2-7, with 9 positions matching TRBD1. The junction had 7 bases not matched to a gene; V was cut back by 7 bases and J by 6 bases. This CDR3 spans 13 amino acids. In germline, CDR1 is MNHEY, CDR2 SMNVEV (reference sequence).